This TCR beta chain appears in the sequencing data of a study of blood T cell repertoires in COVID-19. Trimming removed 2 bases at V and 3 bases at J, with 13 bases between. This CDR3 has 16 residues. Germline assignment: CDR1 KGHDR and CDR2 SFDVKD. Data came from immunoSEQ multiplex PCR; TCRdb stores just in-frame clones and leaves some out. Here the sample spans fewer than 120,000 clones, 75% to 85% being singletons. This sequence was found in a woman aged 60-70 years with acute or convalescent COVID-19. Sequencing was performed on peripheral blood. J is TRBJ1-5 and V is TRBV24-1, with unresolved D. CDR3 amino acids: CATSDSQDFNNQPQHF. In DNA, the CDR3 is TGTGCCACCAGTGATTCCCAGGATTTTAACAATCAGCCCCAGCATTTT.